The 19 T cell receptor beta chains listed next were all sequenced from one sample in a study of T cell responses to AZD1222 COVID-19 vaccine. Method: immunoSEQ multiplex PCR; TCRdb's copy keeps in-frame clones and lacks some. The sample lists fewer than 200,000 clones; roughly 92% were seen once. The material was peripheral blood, obtained 28 days after the second AZD1222 dose. The receptors originated from an adult who received the AZD1222 COVID-19 vaccine.

The sample holds a few counts of this clone. The rearrangement links TRBV3-1 (or the pseudogene TRBV3-2) to TRBJ2-1, with a tentative D call TRBD1 (5 bases). The V gene lost 0 bases and the J gene lost 6 bases, with 33 bases spanning the gap. The germline V gene encodes CDR1 LGHDT and CDR2 YNNKEL (reference sequence). CDR3 size: 22 residues. CDR3 residues: CASSQDSSFSAGAHPLGNEQFF. In nucleotides, the CDR3 is TGTGCCAGCAGCCAAGATTCGAGTTTCTCGGCTGGGGCCCATCCCTTGGGCAATGAGCAGTTCTTC.

This chain uses TRBV3-1 (or the pseudogene TRBV3-2) with TRBJ2-7; D assignment may be TRBD1 or TRBD2 (5 bases each). V dropped 5 bases and J dropped 0 bases, with 20 bases sitting between them. Germline CDR1 LGHDT, CDR2 YNNKEL (reference sequence). CDR3 size: 17 residues. CDR3 protein: CASSARGPGTGSYEQYF. Written as DNA, the CDR3 is TGTGCCAGCAGCGCGCGAGGGCCCGGGACCGGCTCCTACGAGCAGTACTTC.

V and J are TRBV19 and TRBJ1-5; possible D gene TRBD1, 5 bases. This CDR3 has 15 residues. V was shortened by 7 bases and J by 1 base, with 14 bases between the two germline ends. Per germline, CDR1 LNHDA and CDR2 SQIVND (reference sequence). DNA of the CDR3: TGTGCCAGTACCCTAGGGGCCCAGAGCAATCAGCCCCAGCATTTT. It specifies CASTLGAQSNQPQHF.

The rearrangement links TRBV5-6 to TRBJ2-5; D might be TRBD2 (6 bases). This CDR3 comprises 14 residues. Germline CDR1 SGHDT, CDR2 YYEEEE. V was shortened by 0 bases and J by 4 bases, with 10 bases between the two germline ends. The CDR3 bases are TGTGCCAGCAGCTTGGGGGACTTATTAGAGACCCAGTACTTC. It yields the protein CASSLGDLLETQYF.

The rearrangement joins TRBV11-2 to TRBJ1-1; D gene uncertain. Per germline, CDR1 SGHAT and CDR2 FQNNGV. The V end was cut by 5 bases, the J end by 11 bases, with 15 bases between. The CDR3 loop spans 12 amino acids. CDR3 loop: CASSVELRWAFF. The CDR3 DNA reads TGTGCCAGCAGCGTTGAGTTAAGGTGGGCTTTCTTT.

The chain joins TRBV5-1 to TRBJ2-3; weak D call: TRBD2 (6 bases). With 4 bases removed from V and 4 bases from J, the gap between germline ends came to 16 bases. This CDR3 comprises 15 residues. Germline CDR1 SGHRS, CDR2 YFSETQ. The CDR3 spells CASSTGLVVADTQYF. CDR3 DNA sequence: TGCGCCAGCAGCACGGGACTTGTAGTTGCAGATACGCAGTATTTT.

This clone was seen a single time. J is TRBJ1-1 and V is TRBV5-8, with TRBD1 as a possible D gene (6 bases). Germline values: CDR1 SGHTS, CDR2 YDEGEE. The CDR3 extends over 14 amino acids. With 4 bases removed from V and 1 base from J, the gap between germline ends came to 11 bases. CDR3 sequence (DNA): TGTGCCAGCAGCCTTTGGACAGCGAACACTGAAGCTTTCTTT. This gives the protein CASSLWTANTEAFF.

There are a few counts of this clone. The V and J genes are TRBV6-5 and TRBJ1-1; D remains ambiguous. V was clipped by 6 bases and J by 0 bases, with 11 bases between them. The V gene's germline CDR1 is MNHEY and CDR2 SVGAGI. This CDR3 is built from 14 residues. The CDR3 DNA reads TGTGCCAGCAGGGTGGGAACTATGAACACTGAAGCTTTCTTT. It is translated as CASRVGTMNTEAFF.

The rearrangement uses TRBV4-1 and TRBJ1-5, with 8 nucleotides matching TRBD1. Germline-derived CDR1 and CDR2 are MGHRA and YSYEKL. This CDR3 is built from 15 residues. V shed 2 bases and J 4 bases; nucleotides not matched to a gene: 4. The CDR3 DNA reads as TGCGCCAGCAGCCAACCTGACAGGGGAAATCAGCCCCAGCATTTT. Translated: CASSQPDRGNQPQHF.

J is TRBJ2-3 and V is TRBV6-5; D ambiguous. Germline CDR1 MNHEY, CDR2 SVGAGI. The CDR3 runs to 14 residues. V dropped 6 bases and J dropped 1 base, with 11 bases sitting between them. This chain's CDR3 is CASREPVRTDTQYF. The CDR3 DNA reads as TGTGCCAGCAGGGAGCCCGTGCGCACAGATACGCAGTATTTT.

The rearrangement uses TRBV6-5 and TRBJ1-5; D gene ambiguous. CDR3 length: 15 amino acids. The germline V gene encodes CDR1 MNHEY and CDR2 SVGAGI. The V end lost 0 bases, the J end lost 4 bases, and 10 bases lay between the germline ends. The chain's CDR3 is CASSYSREQNQPQHF. The CDR3 region has the DNA TGTGCCAGCAGTTACTCGAGAGAACAAAATCAGCCCCAGCATTTT.

The chain couples TRBV9 to TRBJ1-1; TRBD1 is a possible D gene (5 bases). Per germline, CDR1 SGDLS and CDR2 YYNGEE. The CDR3 totals 15 residues. Trimming pared 4 bases from V and 1 base from J, leaving 14 bases between. The CDR3 here is CASSLSGGSNTEAFF. The CDR3 DNA reads as TGTGCCAGCAGCCTTAGCGGGGGTTCGAACACTGAAGCTTTCTTT.

This chain connects TRBV5-1 to TRBJ1-6, with 8 bases matching TRBD1. CDR3 length equals 14 residues. The J segment lost 5 bases and the V segment lost 3 bases, leaving 1 base of the junction unmatched. CDR1 is SGHRS and CDR2 is YFSETQ in the germline V gene. The CDR3 sequence: CASSSGQDNSPLHF. CDR3 bases: TGCGCCAGCAGCTCGGGACAGGATAATTCACCCCTCCACTTT.

V is TRBV7-2 and J is TRBJ1-2; 7 nucleotides match TRBD1. V lost 4 bases, J lost 4 bases, and 3 bases stayed unmatched. The CDR3 totals 13 residues. Germline-derived CDR1 and CDR2 are SGHTA and FQGNSA. CDR3: CASSWGDSYGYTF. For the CDR3, the DNA is TGTGCCAGCAGCTGGGGGGACAGCTATGGCTACACCTTC. The full variable domain, its missing parts supplied by reference TRBV7-2 and TRBJ1-2, is GAGVSQSPSNKVTEKGKDVELRCDPISGHTALYWYRQSLGQGLEFLIYFQGNSAPDKSGLPSDRFSAERTGGSVSTLTIQRTQQEDSAVYLCASSWGDSYGYTFGSGTRLTVV.

This clone was detected only once. J is TRBJ1-2 and V is TRBV30; D call uncertain. Trimming pared 1 base from V and 2 bases from J, leaving 5 bases between. The CDR3 runs to 12 residues. Germline V CDR1 and CDR2: GTSNPN, SVGIG (reference sequence). DNA for the CDR3: TGTGCCTGGAGTGCCGGGAACTATGGCTACACCTTC. Its translation is CAWSAGNYGYTF.

On this clone: This sample includes further DNA sequences coding for the same CDR3. The J gene is TRBJ1-1, the V gene TRBV5-1; D remains unclear. This CDR3 comprises 14 residues. V was clipped by 2 bases and J by 1 base, with 9 bases between them. The germline V gene has CDR1 SGHRS and CDR2 YFSETQ. The CDR3 nucleotides are TGCGCCAGCAGCTTAGGACCGACGAACACTGAAGCTTTCTTT. It codes for CASSLGPTNTEAFF.

The V and J genes are TRBV29-1 and TRBJ1-4; no clear D gene. The V end was cut by 1 base, the J end by 11 bases, with 23 bases between. Germline loops: CDR1 SQVTM, CDR2 ANQGSEA. CDR3 length: 16 amino acids. The CDR3 loop is CSVEGTSDPGFGKLFF. CDR3 sequence (DNA): TGCAGCGTTGAAGGGACCTCAGACCCCGGCTTCGGGAAACTGTTTTTT.

A single count supports this clone. The chain recombines TRBV7-3 with TRBJ2-1, with D tentatively TRBD1 (5 bases). The CDR3 spans 15 residues. The germline V gene encodes CDR1 SGHTA and CDR2 FQGTGA. V was pared by 2 bases and J by 1 base, with 9 bases between. The CDR3: CASSLLGESYNEQFF. CDR3 in DNA: TGTGCCAGCAGCTTATTAGGGGAATCCTACAATGAGCAGTTCTTC.

This clone was seen once. The gene calls are TRBV11-3 and TRBJ2-2; possible D gene TRBD1, 6 bases. Trimming pared 2 bases from V and 5 bases from J, leaving 9 bases between. Per germline, CDR1 SGHNT and CDR2 YENEEA. The CDR3 is made up of 14 amino acids. The chain's CDR3 is CASSLNQGTGELFF. For the CDR3, the DNA is TGTGCCAGCAGCTTAAACCAGGGGACCGGGGAGCTGTTTTTT.